The clone carrying this TCR beta chain was found many times. The antigen remains unidentified. This entry comes from a study of regulatory T cells in long-lasting Graves disease. At the level of the study: Persistent cases took antithyroid drugs over 5 years and stayed TSH receptor antibody positive. General observations from the study: Segments TRBV28, TRBJ1-2 and TRBJ2-5 showed preferential usage in persistent disease. TCR diversity was lower in persistent Graves' patients (versus newly diagnosed ones). Peripheral blood, not thyroid tissue, was the sole material studied.

Indicated time point: persistent/refractory GD, antithyroid drugs over 5 years with positive TRAb. PBMC RNA served as the TCR library source. The germline gives CDR1 MNHNS, CDR2 SASEGT. The CDR3 runs 15 residues. Losses at the gene ends were 3 bases for V and 3 bases for J; bases not matched to a gene: 4. Investigators prepared the TCR beta libraries by applying iRepertoire HTBI primers and Arm-PCR of CDR3 regions. Using its own MiXCR run on the multiplex PCR reads, TCRdb lists one record per CDR3 protein. The sample shows approximately 400,000 distinct CDR3 sequences, around 24% of them seen only once.

The sequence was obtained from a female donor with Graves disease. This specimen was peripheral blood mononuclear cells (PBMCs), taken when the disease was refractory, from a patient treated with antithyroid drugs. This chain connects TRBV6-1 to TRBJ1-2, with 10 bases identical to TRBD1. The CDR3 sequence is CASSETGGIDYGYTF. Written as DNA, the CDR3 is TGTGCCAGCAGTGAGACAGGGGGCATTGACTATGGCTACACCTTC.